Included here is one T cell receptor (beta chain) sequence, with context. Antigen unknown. MiXCR, run by TCRdb on the RACE reads, gives a single entry per CDR3 protein. Here the sample spans under 300,000 distinct CDR3 sequences, about 9% being singletons. The sample originates from a study of human T cells and chemical hapten exposure. The time point: pre-sensitization, week 0. Treatment described: therapeutic diphenylcyclopropenone sensitization with weekly scalp DPC. Overall study results and limits: Among TCRs, those above 1 in 1000 frequency were unaffected by DPC sensitization. Patch test score rose with PT1 expanded TCRs, significant at 8, 16, 32, not 4.

The sample in question was whole blood, obtained in connection with sensitization to the hapten diphenylcyclopropenone (DPC). This sequence originates from a woman aged 40 to 49 with alopecia areata. Some clones in this sample may be carry-over from other donors' samples.

The chain's CDR3 is CSATTSGSRADTQYF. DNA of the CDR3: TGCAGTGCTACGACTAGCGGGAGCAGGGCAGATACGCAGTATTTT. The rearrangement links TRBV20-1 to TRBJ2-3, with TRBD2 identical over 12 bases. Germline V gene data show CDR1 as DFQATT and CDR2 as SNEGSKA (reference sequence). The junction had 6 bases not matched to a gene; V was cut back by 4 bases and J by 4 bases. The CDR3 is 15 amino acids.